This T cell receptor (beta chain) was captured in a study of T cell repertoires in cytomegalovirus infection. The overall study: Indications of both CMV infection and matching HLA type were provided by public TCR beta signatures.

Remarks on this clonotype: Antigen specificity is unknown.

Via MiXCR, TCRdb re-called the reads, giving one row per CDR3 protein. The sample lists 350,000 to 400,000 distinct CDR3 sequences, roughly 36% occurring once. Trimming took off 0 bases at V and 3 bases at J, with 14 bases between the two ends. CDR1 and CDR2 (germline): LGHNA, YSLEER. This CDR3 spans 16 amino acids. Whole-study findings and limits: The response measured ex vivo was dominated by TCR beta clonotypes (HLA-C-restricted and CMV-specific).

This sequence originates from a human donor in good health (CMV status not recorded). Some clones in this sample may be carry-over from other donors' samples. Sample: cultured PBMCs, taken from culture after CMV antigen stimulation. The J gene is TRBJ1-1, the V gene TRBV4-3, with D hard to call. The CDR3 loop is CASSQDYNSRHTEAFF. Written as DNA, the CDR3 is TGCGCCAGCAGCCAAGATTACAACAGTCGGCACACTGAAGCTTTCTTT.